The 14 T cell receptor beta chains below were found in one sample sequenced in a study of tumor-infiltrating lymphocytes in primary liver carcinoma. Synthesis of TCR beta cDNA was carried out from about 540 ng total RNA with a constant-region primer. Libraries covering TCR beta were generated through three nested multiplex PCR rounds (using a slightly modified ARM-PCR). Both of the initial two PCR rounds ran for around 9 cycles and employed TRBV1-TRBV30 forward primers alongside a C-beta reverse primer. TCRdb processed the multiplex PCR reads anew with MiXCR; each CDR3 protein has one entry. Of approximately 88,000 distinct CDR3 sequences listed, 55% to 75% are singletons. DNA and RNA were both co-extracted from 20-30 mg of bulk tissue that had not been sorted. Sequences were obtained from tumor-adjacent normal liver tissue. These receptors all stem from a man aged 40-50 years with primary liver carcinoma and hepatitis B virus infection.

This clonotype has just one count. One end of the junction varies from germline; a read error may be responsible. The V call is TRBV10-3, the J call TRBJ2-1; a weak D match, TRBD2 (5 bases). The CDR3 extends over 18 amino acids. Germline V gene lookup returns CDR1 ENHRY and CDR2 SYGVKD. CDR3 residues: CSISESILAGDVWNEQFF. The CDR3 bases are TGTTCCATCAGTGAGTCGATCCTAGCAGGAGATGTGTGGAATGAGCAGTTCTTC.

To note about this clonotype: A read error may explain this, as a much larger clone is one base away. The chain combines TRBV10-3 with TRBJ2-7; 8 bases align to TRBD2. This CDR3 contains 16 residues. Trimming took 3 bases from V and 3 from J; bases not matched to a gene: 10. Germline CDR1 and CDR2: ENHRY and SYGVKD. For the CDR3, the DNA is TGTGCCATCAGTGATAGAGGGAGCGGGAGCAGCTACGAGCAGTACTTC. It yields the protein CAISDRGSGSSYEQYF.

This clonotype was observed at least ten times. The chain is built from TRBV14 and TRBJ2-6, with D unresolved. Germline CDR1 SGHDN, CDR2 FVKESK. The CDR3 has 13 residues. The V end was cut by 6 bases, the J end by 2 bases, with 5 bases between. This CDR3 reads CASSLTGANVLTF. CDR3 bases: TGTGCCAGCAGTTTAACTGGGGCCAACGTCCTGACTTTC.

There are many counts of this clonotype. The rearrangement uses TRBV5-6 and TRBJ1-1; 10 bases line up with TRBD1. The CDR3 is made up of 14 amino acids. V was pared by 4 bases and J by 6 bases, with 6 bases of the junction left unmatched. The germline V gene has CDR1 SGHDT and CDR2 YYEEEE. CDR3 coding DNA: TGTGCCAGCAGCCTGCTGGACAGGGGGGCTGAAGCTTTCTTT. It specifies CASSLLDRGAEAFF. Complete variable domain (other parts from reference TRBV5-6 and TRBJ1-1): DAGVTQSPTHLIKTRGQQVTLRCSPKSGHDTVSWYQQALGQGPQFIFQYYEEEERQRGNFPDRFSGHQFPNYSSELNVNALLLGDSALYLCASSLLDRGAEAFFGQGTRLTVV.

This clonotype was detected a few times. This may be a read error, as it is one base from a much larger clone. The J gene is TRBJ2-5, the V gene TRBV6-1; D ambiguous. Trimming took 1 base from V and 9 from J, leaving 6 bases between them. Germline V CDR1 and CDR2: MNHNS, SASEGT. This CDR3 region has 11 residues. CDR3 region: CASSEVAPQYF. In DNA form, the CDR3 reads TGTGCCAGCAGTGAAGTGGCGCCCCAGTACTTC.

Points on this clonotype: One end of the junction varies from germline; a read error may be responsible. The genes are TRBV11-1 and TRBJ2-5, with a possible D match to TRBD2 (5 bases). Germline V gene data show CDR1 as SGHAT and CDR2 as FQDESV (reference sequence). This CDR3 comprises 19 residues. The CDR3 DNA follows: TGTGACAGCAGCCCGCCCCCGGAGGTCAGGAAGGACTTCCAAGAGACTCGGTACTTC. As protein: CDSSPPPEVRKDFQETRYF.

With respect to this clonotype: This may come from a read error, since a much larger clone is one base off. J is TRBJ2-5 and V is TRBV4-1; tentative D call: TRBD2 (5 bases). V dropped 7 bases and J dropped 5 bases, with 17 bases sitting between them. Germline V gene lookup returns CDR1 MGHRA and CDR2 YSYEKL. There are 14 residues in the CDR3. The CDR3 region is CASNQEELGETQYF. CDR3 nucleotides: TGCGCCAGCAACCAGGAGGAGCTGGGGGAGACCCAGTACTTC.

As for this clonotype: Possible read error: a much larger clone is one base away. The chain recombines TRBV5-4 with TRBJ1-1; tentative D call: TRBD1 (5 bases). CDR1 is SGHNT, CDR2 YYREEE, per germline (reference sequence). The CDR3 is 14 residues long. CDR3 coding DNA: TGTACCAGCAGCCCTCAGGGAGTGAACACTGAAGCTTTCTTT. It is translated as CTSSPQGVNTEAFF. Variable domain in full (rest from reference TRBV5-4 and TRBJ1-1): ETGVTQSPTHLIKTRGQQVTLRCSSQSGHNTVSWYQQALGQGPQFIFQYYREEENGRGNFPPRFSGLQFPNYSSELNVNALELDDSALYLCTSSPQGVNTEAFFGQGTRLTVV.

In this sample, this clonotype turned up a few times. This may be a read error: a much more frequent sequence differs by one nucleotide. The CDR3 loop is CASSQVATSGGYNEQLF. The CDR3, as DNA: TGCGCCAGCAGCCAAGTCGCGACTAGCGGGGGGTACAATGAGCAGCTCTTC. The chain combines TRBV4-1 with TRBJ2-1; TRBD2 matches at 13 bases. Germline CDR1 MGHRA, CDR2 YSYEKL. This CDR3 contains 17 residues.

Remarks on this clonotype: A read error may produce the germline difference seen at one junction end. The gene calls are TRBV10-2 and TRBJ2-1; the D gene is possibly TRBD1 (5 bases). The CDR3 has 16 amino acids. Germline CDR1 is WSHSY and CDR2 is SAAADI. The CDR3 DNA is TGCGCCAGCATCGGGCCTAGACAGAAATCCTACAGTGAGCAGTTCTTC. It yields the protein CASIGPRQKSYSEQFF.

J is TRBJ2-7 and V is TRBV20-1; 9 nucleotides agree with TRBD2. The CDR3 consists of 17 residues. Germline lookup yields CDR1 DFQATT and CDR2 SNEGSKA (reference sequence). The trim removed 0 bases at V and 3 bases at J, leaving 12 bases unmatched. The CDR3 coding sequence is TGCAGTGCTAGAGATCAGGGGAGGACTAGCGCGTACTACGAGCAGTACTTC. Residues: CSARDQGRTSAYYEQYF.

Comments on this clonotype: At one of its ends the junction is not consistent with the germline gene, which may arise from a read error. The V gene is TRBV4-1, the J gene TRBJ2-7; 7 nucleotides align to TRBD2. Germline CDR1 is MGHRA and CDR2 is YSYEKL. The CDR3 spans 16 residues. The CDR3 nucleotides are TGCGCCAGCAGCCAAGTCCCCGGAGATACCATGCGGGAGCGGTACTTC. Translating it yields CASSQVPGDTMRERYF.

This clonotype was detected once. At one end the junction does not follow the germline gene, possibly because of a read error. This chain uses TRBV11-1 with TRBJ2-5, with a possible D match to TRBD2 (5 bases). The CDR3 covers 19 residues. Germline lookup yields CDR1 SGHAT and CDR2 FQDESV (reference sequence). Here the CDR3 reads CASSPPPEFRKDYQETQYF. The DNA for the CDR3 is TGCGCCAGCAGCCCGCCCCCGGAGTTCAGGAAGGACTACCAAGAGACCCAGTACTTC.

The chain employs TRBV6-5 and TRBJ1-2, with no clear D. The CDR3 sequence is 13 residues long. Germline CDR1 is MNHEY and CDR2 is SVGAGI. As DNA, the CDR3 is TGTACTAGCAGTCCCCGCGGTAACTATGGCTACACCTTC. Amino acids: CTSSPRGNYGYTF.